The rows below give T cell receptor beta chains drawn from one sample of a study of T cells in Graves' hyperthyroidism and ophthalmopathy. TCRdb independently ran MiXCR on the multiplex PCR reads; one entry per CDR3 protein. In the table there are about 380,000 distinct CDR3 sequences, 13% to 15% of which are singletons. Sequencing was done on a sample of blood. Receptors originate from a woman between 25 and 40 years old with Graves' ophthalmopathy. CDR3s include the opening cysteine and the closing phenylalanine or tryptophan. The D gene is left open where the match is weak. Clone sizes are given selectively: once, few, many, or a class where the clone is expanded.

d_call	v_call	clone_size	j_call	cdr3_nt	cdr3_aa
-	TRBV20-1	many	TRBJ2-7	TGCAGTGCTAGAGATGAGCCCTTCCGACCCGCAGGGTACGAGCAGTACTTC	CSARDEPFRPAGYEQYF
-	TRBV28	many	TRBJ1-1	TGTGCCAGCATACGGGGGGGGGCCGCTTTGAACACTGAAGCTTTCTTT	CASIRGGAALNTEAFF
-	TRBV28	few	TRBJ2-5	TGTGCCAGCAGCCGGGGAAGGGGCCCCCTCCAAGAGACCCAGTACTTC	CASSRGRGPLQETQYF
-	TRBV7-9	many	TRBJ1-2	TGTGCCAGCAGCCCGTCACAGGCTAACTATGGCTACACCTTC	CASSPSQANYGYTF
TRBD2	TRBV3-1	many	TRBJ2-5	TGTGCCAGCAGCCAAGGTGGGCTAGCGGGGGGACAAGAGACCCAGTACTTC	CASSQGGLAGGQETQYF
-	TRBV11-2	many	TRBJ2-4	TGTGCCAGCAGCCCAGGACTGCTGAACATTCAGTACTTC	CASSPGLLNIQYF
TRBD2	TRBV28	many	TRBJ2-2	TGTGCCAGCAGTCCGGGACTAGCGGGCACCGGGGAGCTGTTTTTT	CASSPGLAGTGELFF
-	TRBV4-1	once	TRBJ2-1	TGCGCCAGCAGCCAAGTCCAGAGCAGCCCCTACAATGAGCAGTTCTTC	CASSQVQSSPYNEQFF
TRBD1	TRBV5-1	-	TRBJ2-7	TGCGCCAGCGGACAGGGAATGGGCGGCGAGCAGTACTTC	CASGQGMGGEQYF
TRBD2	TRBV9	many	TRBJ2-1	TGTGCCAGTAGCGGGGGGACTTACAATGAGCAGTTCTTC	CASSGGTYNEQFF
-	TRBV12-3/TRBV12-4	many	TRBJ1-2	TGTGCCAGCAGTTTATATTCAGCCGATGGCTACACCTTC	CASSLYSADGYTF
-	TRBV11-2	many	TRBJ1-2	TGTGCCAGCAGCTATTTGGATCTTAACTATGGCTACACCTTC	CASSYLDLNYGYTF
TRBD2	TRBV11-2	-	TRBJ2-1	TGTGCCAGCAGGTCGGGACTAGCTGAAAATGAGCAGTTCTTC	CASRSGLAENEQFF
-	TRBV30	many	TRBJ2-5	TGTGCCTGGAAAGCGACTCAAGAGACCCAGTACTTC	CAWKATQETQYF
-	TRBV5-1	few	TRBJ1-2	TGCGCCAGCAGCTTGAACAGGGAGACGGGGGGCTACACCTTC	CASSLNRETGGYTF
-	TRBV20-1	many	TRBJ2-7	TGCAGTGCTAGCGCCAGATTGCGGGGCCGATCCTACGAGCAGTACTTC	CSASARLRGRSYEQYF
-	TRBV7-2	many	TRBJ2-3	TGTGCCAGCAGCTCCTACAATACGCAGTATTTT	CASSSYNTQYF
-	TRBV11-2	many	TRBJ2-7	TGTGCCAGCAGCTTAGATCCCGGGACCACCGAGCAGTACTTC	CASSLDPGTTEQYF
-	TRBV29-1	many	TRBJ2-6	TGCAGCGTTGCCCGCTCTGGGGCCAACGTCCTGACTTTC	CSVARSGANVLTF
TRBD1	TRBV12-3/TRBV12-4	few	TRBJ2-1	TGTGCCTCACGGCAGGGACAGGGGTTGAATGAGCAGTTCTTC	CASRQGQGLNEQFF
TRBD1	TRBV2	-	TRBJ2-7	TGTGCCAGCACCTCACCCCGGACAGGGCGCTACGAGCAGTACTTC	CASTSPRTGRYEQYF
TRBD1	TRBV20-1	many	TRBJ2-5	TGCAGTGCTAGAGACCCAGGACAGGACGGGGAGACCCAGTACTTC	CSARDPGQDGETQYF
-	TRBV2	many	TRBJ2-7	TGTGCCAGCAGTGACCCGACAAGCTCCTACGAGCAGTACTTC	CASSDPTSSYEQYF
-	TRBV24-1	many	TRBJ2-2	TGTGCCACCAGTGATTATCCGGGCACCGGGGAGCTGTTTTTT	CATSDYPGTGELFF
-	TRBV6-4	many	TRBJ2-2	TGTGCCAGCAGTGAAGGTCCTACCGGGGAGCTGTTTTTT	CASSEGPTGELFF